This TCR beta chain was captured in a study of tumor-infiltrating lymphocytes in primary liver carcinoma. Study results and caveats: Tumor-adjacent and tumor-blood pairs overlapped less than tumor region pairs did.

Worth noting for this clonotype: What it binds is not known. At one end, the junction sequence differs from germline, possibly due to a read error.

Total RNA amounting to roughly 0.5 ug was the source from which TCR beta cDNA was made with a constant-region primer. The TCR beta library was amplified through three nested multiplex PCR rounds in a modified ARM-PCR procedure. With TRBV1-TRBV30 forward primers and a C-beta reverse primer, the first two PCR rounds were run for around 11 cycles each. TCRdb analysed the multiplex PCR reads with MiXCR anew, one entry per CDR3 protein. The sample lists about 330,000 distinct CDR3 sequences; 65% were seen once. There are 12 residues in the CDR3. Germline V gene lookup returns CDR1 MNHEY and CDR2 SVGEGT. For blood RNA, unsorted whole blood served as the source, and germline DNA was extracted too.

The rearrangement joins TRBV6-2 or TRBV6-3 to TRBJ2-7, with TRBD2 matching 7 bases. Sequenced sample: peripheral blood. The receptor comes from a man aged 40-49 years with primary liver carcinoma and hepatitis B virus infection. This chain's CDR3 is CASRGLGYEQYF. In DNA, the CDR3 is TGTGCTAGCAGAGGACTAGGATACGAGCAGTACTTC.